This is a list of T cell receptor beta chains from one sample in a study of blood T cells in healthy people across ages. TCRdb called the 5' RACE reads again in MiXCR, with one record for every CDR3 protein. The table records about 970,000 distinct CDR3 sequences, roughly half of them present only once. Input material: blood. All receptors derive from a woman in her fifties or sixties in good health. CDR3s include the opening cysteine and the closing phenylalanine or tryptophan. D genes are given only for firm matches. The listing skips clone size in some rows; elsewhere it reads once, few, many or a size class.

D gene: -
clone size: -
V gene: TRBV29-1
J gene: TRBJ2-5
CDR3 DNA: TGCAGCGGGCGGACTACAAAAGAGACCCAGTACTTC
CDR3 protein: CSGRTTKETQYF

D gene: -
clone size: few
V gene: TRBV25-1
J gene: TRBJ2-7
CDR3 DNA: TGTGCCACGGGGCTAAGTAACGAGCAGTACTTC
CDR3 protein: CATGLSNEQYF

D gene: -
clone size: -
V gene: TRBV4-1
J gene: TRBJ2-7
CDR3 DNA: TGCGCCAGCAGCCAAGAGTCTGGATCCACCTACGAGCAGTACTTC
CDR3 protein: CASSQESGSTYEQYF

D gene: -
clone size: -
V gene: TRBV6-5
J gene: TRBJ1-2
CDR3 DNA: TGTGCCAGCAGTTACTCGAAAGGGGAAGTTAACTATGGCTACACCTTC
CDR3 protein: CASSYSKGEVNYGYTF

D gene: TRBD2
clone size: once
V gene: TRBV5-1
J gene: TRBJ2-2
CDR3 DNA: TGCGCCAGCACGGGGACTAGCGGGAACCCGAACACCGGGGAGCTGTTTTTT
CDR3 protein: CASTGTSGNPNTGELFF

D gene: -
clone size: few
V gene: TRBV11-2
J gene: TRBJ2-7
CDR3 DNA: TGTGCCAGCAGCTTTAGGATTGCCCGAAGCAGGGACCCCTACGAGCAGTACTTC
CDR3 protein: CASSFRIARSRDPYEQYF

D gene: -
clone size: -
V gene: TRBV12-3/TRBV12-4
J gene: TRBJ2-3
CDR3 DNA: TGTGCCAGCAGTCGCGGGACGCCTGGCACAGATACGCAGTATTTT
CDR3 protein: CASSRGTPGTDTQYF

D gene: -
clone size: once
V gene: TRBV5-6
J gene: TRBJ1-2
CDR3 DNA: TGTGCCAGCAGCCTGGGTGTGGCAGACAAGAACTATGGCTACACCTTC
CDR3 protein: CASSLGVADKNYGYTF

D gene: TRBD2
clone size: -
V gene: TRBV4-1
J gene: TRBJ2-2
CDR3 DNA: TGCGCCAGCAGCCAAGGTGGACTAGCCGCGACCGGGGAGCTGTTTTTT
CDR3 protein: CASSQGGLAATGELFF

D gene: -
clone size: -
V gene: TRBV28
J gene: TRBJ1-5
CDR3 DNA: -
CDR3 protein: CASSPGQYFGNQPQHF

D gene: -
clone size: -
V gene: TRBV9
J gene: TRBJ2-5
CDR3 DNA: TGTGCCAGCAGCGTAGGGGGGACCAAAGAGACCCAGTACTTC
CDR3 protein: CASSVGGTKETQYF

D gene: -
clone size: -
V gene: TRBV20-1
J gene: TRBJ2-3
CDR3 DNA: TGCAGTGAAGGGGTCACCCACACAGATACGCAGTATTTT
CDR3 protein: CSEGVTHTDTQYF

D gene: TRBD2
clone size: -
V gene: TRBV5-1
J gene: TRBJ2-7
CDR3 DNA: TGCGCCAGCAGCTTTCCAGCGGGAAGCTACGAGCAGTACTTC
CDR3 protein: CASSFPAGSYEQYF

D gene: -
clone size: -
V gene: TRBV6-2/TRBV6-3
J gene: TRBJ2-7
CDR3 DNA: TGTGCCAGCAGACAGGTCGTTCAGCCCTACGAGCAGTACTTC
CDR3 protein: CASRQVVQPYEQYF

D gene: TRBD1
clone size: few
V gene: TRBV27
J gene: TRBJ2-7
CDR3 DNA: TGTGCCAGCAGTTTTTTCAGGGGGAGCTCCTACGAGCAGTACTTC
CDR3 protein: CASSFFRGSSYEQYF

D gene: -
clone size: few
V gene: TRBV6-5
J gene: TRBJ2-5
CDR3 DNA: TGTGCCAGCGGGCTGGCTCCGAAAGAGACCCAGTACTTC
CDR3 protein: CASGLAPKETQYF

D gene: TRBD2
clone size: -
V gene: TRBV3-1
J gene: TRBJ2-3
CDR3 DNA: TGTGCCAGCAGCCAAGATTCTAGCGGAGCCTATACAGATACGCAGTATTTT
CDR3 protein: CASSQDSSGAYTDTQYF

D gene: -
clone size: -
V gene: TRBV29-1
J gene: TRBJ2-7
CDR3 DNA: TGCAGCGTGACACAGGGCCTTAAGGGCCCCTCCTACGAGCAGTACTTC
CDR3 protein: CSVTQGLKGPSYEQYF

D gene: -
clone size: -
V gene: TRBV5-1
J gene: TRBJ2-2
CDR3 DNA: TGCGCCAGCAGCTTGGGTGACCCAAACACCGGGGAGCTGTTTTTT
CDR3 protein: CASSLGDPNTGELFF

D gene: -
clone size: -
V gene: TRBV7-2
J gene: TRBJ2-7
CDR3 DNA: TGTGCCAGCAGCTTAGCGTTAAGGGGTCGCGAGCAGTACTTC
CDR3 protein: CASSLALRGREQYF

D gene: -
clone size: -
V gene: TRBV4-1
J gene: TRBJ2-7
CDR3 DNA: TGCGCCAGCAGCCAACTTCTATCGACCTACGAGCAGTACTTC
CDR3 protein: CASSQLLSTYEQYF

D gene: TRBD2
clone size: -
V gene: TRBV29-1
J gene: TRBJ2-7
CDR3 DNA: TGCAGCATGATAGCGGGAGTTACAAATGAGCAGTACTTC
CDR3 protein: CSMIAGVTNEQYF

D gene: -
clone size: -
V gene: TRBV6-5
J gene: TRBJ2-2
CDR3 DNA: TGTGCCAGCAGTTACTCCCCAATGATCCAAACCGGGGAGCTGTTTTTT
CDR3 protein: CASSYSPMIQTGELFF

D gene: -
clone size: few
V gene: TRBV9
J gene: TRBJ2-7
CDR3 DNA: TGTGCCAGCAGCCATGGGGGCCCCTCCTACGAGCAGTACTTC
CDR3 protein: CASSHGGPSYEQYF

D gene: -
clone size: few
V gene: TRBV20-1
J gene: TRBJ2-7
CDR3 DNA: TGCAGTGCTAGTATGGGGGCTCCCGAGCAGTACTTC
CDR3 protein: CSASMGAPEQYF

D gene: -
clone size: few
V gene: TRBV2
J gene: TRBJ1-2
CDR3 DNA: TGTGCCAGCAGTGAAAACATCGGTGGAGGCTACACCTTC
CDR3 protein: CASSENIGGGYTF

D gene: TRBD1
clone size: -
V gene: TRBV20-1
J gene: TRBJ2-5
CDR3 DNA: TGCAGTGCTAGAACGACAGGGTGGGAGACCCAGTACTTC
CDR3 protein: CSARTTGWETQYF

D gene: -
clone size: -
V gene: TRBV29-1
J gene: TRBJ2-3
CDR3 DNA: TGCAGCCTCCTAACGGGAGGCACAGATACGCAGTATTTT
CDR3 protein: CSLLTGGTDTQYF

D gene: TRBD2
clone size: -
V gene: TRBV12-3/TRBV12-4
J gene: TRBJ2-1
CDR3 DNA: TGTGCCAGCAGTTTGCGGCTAGCGGCCAATGAGCAGTTCTTC
CDR3 protein: CASSLRLAANEQFF

D gene: -
clone size: -
V gene: TRBV10-3
J gene: TRBJ2-7
CDR3 DNA: TGTGCCATCAGTGAAGGGGGAGGGGGCTACGAGCAGTACTTC
CDR3 protein: CAISEGGGGYEQYF

D gene: -
clone size: -
V gene: TRBV7-2
J gene: TRBJ2-1
CDR3 DNA: TGTGCCATCAGCTTAGTAGGAGGCGAGCAGTTCTTC
CDR3 protein: CAISLVGGEQFF

D gene: -
clone size: few
V gene: TRBV12-3/TRBV12-4
J gene: TRBJ1-5
CDR3 DNA: TGTGCCAGCAGTTTAGATGCAGGGAGCGTTACATGGCCCCAGCATTTT
CDR3 protein: CASSLDAGSVTWPQHF

D gene: -
clone size: few
V gene: TRBV4-1
J gene: TRBJ1-2
CDR3 DNA: TGCGCCAGCAGCCAAGGCCCGACCGACAAGTTGGGCTACACCTTC
CDR3 protein: CASSQGPTDKLGYTF

D gene: TRBD2
clone size: -
V gene: TRBV6-1
J gene: TRBJ2-7
CDR3 DNA: TGTGCCAGCAGTCAGGCTTTAGCGGGAGGGGACAGCTCCTACGAGCAGTACTTC
CDR3 protein: CASSQALAGGDSSYEQYF

D gene: -
clone size: -
V gene: TRBV3-1
J gene: TRBJ2-3
CDR3 DNA: TGTGCCAGCAGCCAATACCCAGGGGGGGAAGATACGCAGTATTTT
CDR3 protein: CASSQYPGGEDTQYF

D gene: -
clone size: few
V gene: TRBV7-6
J gene: TRBJ2-4
CDR3 DNA: TGTGCCAGCAGCCCCAGGCCAAACATTCAGTACTTC
CDR3 protein: CASSPRPNIQYF

D gene: -
clone size: -
V gene: TRBV9
J gene: TRBJ2-3
CDR3 DNA: TGTGCCAGCAGCGCCCCCCAGGCTAGCAGATTTACAGATACGCAGTATTTT
CDR3 protein: CASSAPQASRFTDTQYF

D gene: TRBD1
clone size: few
V gene: TRBV29-1
J gene: TRBJ2-5
CDR3 DNA: TGCAGCGTTGCCCCCGGGACAGGGGCCGGGGAGACCCAGTACTTC
CDR3 protein: CSVAPGTGAGETQYF

D gene: TRBD1
clone size: -
V gene: TRBV5-1
J gene: TRBJ2-7
CDR3 DNA: TGCGCCAGCAGCGGGTCGGCAGGGGGTGCCTACGAGCAGTACTTC
CDR3 protein: CASSGSAGGAYEQYF

D gene: TRBD1
clone size: -
V gene: TRBV28
J gene: TRBJ1-5
CDR3 DNA: TGTGCCAGCACCAACAGGGGACGGCAGCCCCGGCATTTT
CDR3 protein: CASTNRGRQPRHF

D gene: TRBD2
clone size: -
V gene: TRBV7-2
J gene: TRBJ2-5
CDR3 DNA: TGTGCCAGCAGCTCTGCCCTGCGCGGGAGGAACCAAGAGACCCAGTACTTC
CDR3 protein: CASSSALRGRNQETQYF

D gene: -
clone size: few
V gene: TRBV11-2
J gene: TRBJ2-5
CDR3 DNA: TGTGCCAGCAGCTTAAGGCCCGGGCTATCCCAAGAGACCCAGTACTTC
CDR3 protein: CASSLRPGLSQETQYF